This T cell receptor beta chain is drawn from a study of cytomegalovirus exposure and HLA in healthy donors (dated by TCRdb to the late 2010s). Describing the broader study: An earlier analysis of 587 of the donors reported 250 to 350 Gb of sequence data and 117 million unique TCR beta sequences obtained from 180 million or so T cells. In an earlier analysis of 500 to 650 of the donors, high-throughput TCR beta sequencing was used to judge whether each TCR beta V gene segment behaved as functional or pseudogenic. HLA typing included class I and class II loci at four-digit resolution. Typing coverage varied by locus: about 629-630 donors for A, B, C, DRB1 and DQB1; 522 for DQA1; 600 to 610 for DPA1; roughly 450 for DPB1. Among the approximately 400 genotyped donors, approximately 77% belonged to the genetic ancestry cluster associated with self-reported Caucasian donors. Four or five DR-DQ haplotypes were handled as single units for association and clustering because linkage in the cohort was strong. In addition to the first cohort of 650 to 750 subjects, a separate validation cohort of approximately 110 different subjects was used. To study patterns of TCR occurrence, a later analysis re-analyzed previously published TCR beta repertoires from 550 to 800 donors and added high-resolution HLA genotyping. Among 398 genotyped donors of the cohort, an average of about 240,000 unique TCR beta nucleotide sequences was sequenced per donor, of which 15% to 20% were non-productive. The study combined high-throughput TCR immunosequencing, statistical association of individual TCRs with disease status, and machine learning to predict cytomegalovirus infection status. In the later analysis, no new phenotypic data were used to find candidate immune exposures; instead, reliance was placed on TCR beta sequences and their occurrence across donors. The T cell repertoires of 666 subjects were profiled by immunosequencing and related to cytomegalovirus serostatus. Every discovery cohort repertoire had been produced on one sequencing platform. Alongside the repertoire data, information on donor age, sex, ethnicity and CMV serostatus was compiled. Approximately 310 gigabases of sequencing data and approximately 93 million unique TCR sequences were included in an early release covering under 650 HLA-typed donors. Genome-wide SNP genotypes for about 55% of the roughly 670 donors were used in a later genetic analysis, which treated that subset as a discovery cohort. The study aimed to test whether signatures of past pathogen exposure could be identified by cataloging public T cell receptors.

The cohort comprised 550 to 700 healthy bone marrow donors. Cohort members were all nominally healthy when sampled, although unrecorded immune exposures were likely present. The donor tested CMV seropositive and was one of the 289 seropositive cohort members. Each donor provided a peripheral blood sample, and peripheral blood mononuclear cells were used for TCR beta sequencing. The Qiagen DNeasy Blood Extraction Kit was used to extract genomic DNA from the blood cell samples. Study-wide findings and limitations: The sequencing pipeline was judged likely to have produced a cluster of highly shared sequence variants as a technical artifact. A later genetic analysis reported fewer N-insertions in productive TCRs among donors in an Asian-associated ancestry cluster than the roughly 700-donor mean. Because counts were too low, some 17 rarely observed V segments, including chromosome 9 orphons, were left out of the earlier analysis of several hundred of the donors. In a later analysis, most CMV-associated TCR beta chains were found to appear HLA-restricted, with HLA associations seemingly driven largely by CMV exposure. In a later analysis, HLA-associated TCR beta chains showed more clonal expansion and lower generation probabilities than non-associated chains that were equally common. A later analysis reported that several top co-occurrence clusters appeared linked to parvovirus B19, influenza, CMV and Epstein-Barr virus. When HLA alleles, especially DR and DQ, strongly co-occurred, attributing TCR associations to individual alleles was difficult. Because some donors lacked HLA typing at each locus, the association tests relied only on the typed subset. Correlated functional status among segregating V segments might be attributable to linkage disequilibrium, but an unknown experimental factor could not be ruled out. Immune exposure information for the cohort was limited to CMV serostatus. In a later analysis, about 17,000 TCR beta sequences were associated with specific HLA alleles at a false discovery rate of 0.05. In the study, some 160 TCR beta chains were listed as associated with cytomegalovirus. This cohort had only TCR beta chains sequenced, and the lack of alpha or paired-chain data limited which features could be detected. In both the original and validation cohorts, the classifier was reported to diagnose cytomegalovirus status with high specificity and sensitivity. A later genetic analysis associated a missense DCLRE1C variant with V-gene and J-gene trimming of TCR beta chains, and an independent cohort replicated the association. In vitro tests confirmed that a few of the cytomegalovirus-associated TCR beta chains recognize cytomegalovirus antigens. According to the authors, the approach could potentially be generalized to other disease states and immunological phenotypes. Roughly uniform sequencing depth across donors was assumed in presence/absence analyses, although this assumption may not hold. In a later analysis, TCR association rates were found to vary across HLA loci, with the most associated TCRs seen for DRB1 alleles and the fewest for HLA-C alleles. Across donors, most TCR sequences were observed very rarely, whereas some public TCRs were present in many individuals. A further reported finding was that TCR beta sequences accurately predicted the HLA-A and HLA-B alleles for most subjects in the first cohort. An earlier analysis of approximately 600 of the donors showed that most TCR beta V segments appeared in productive rearrangements either about 87% or about 30% of the time, which broadly matched IMGT annotations.

A remark on this clone: There is no known antigen for this receptor. The sample holds no much larger clone one base away, and base qualities are not on file.

Library construction relied on the immunoSEQ multiplex PCR assay. The multiplex PCR relied on a mix of 60 forward primers for TCR Vbeta segments and 13 reverse primers for TCR Jbeta segments. The CDR3 region of rearranged TCR beta genes was amplified from genomic DNA by a multiplex PCR assay. On the Illumina HiSeq System, the amplified TCR beta libraries were sequenced as 87-base-pair reads. Per the authors' processing: A later analysis counted about 82 million unique TCR beta chains across the 550 to 800 repertoires, and around 9.9 million of these chains were shared by at least two donors. Raw reads were error-corrected and collapsed into unique sequences by a nearest-neighbor algorithm in which closely related sequences were merged to remove PCR and sequencing errors. V, D and J gene segments were assigned by aligning CDR3 sequences to IMGT reference sequences. For a sequence to be retained, at least a six-nucleotide match to both a V gene segment and a J gene segment was required. Rearrangements were classified as productive when the CDR3 lacked stop codons and remained in frame with V and J, and all other rearrangements were classified as non-productive. Following IMGT convention, CDR3 was defined as the stretch from the second conserved V-encoded cysteine to the conserved J-encoded phenylalanine. In an earlier analysis of 587 of the donors, sequences lacking an unambiguous match to a single V gene segment were excluded. In an earlier analysis of approximately 590 of the donors, V segments were called functional above 56.7% productive rearrangements and were called segregating when the between-donor standard deviation exceeded 5%. To diagnose cytomegalovirus status from the catalog of TCR beta chain sequences, a statistical classification framework was built. V and J gene assignment, in a later analysis, came from comparing TCR nucleotide sequences with IMGT/GENE-DB human TR gene sequences. The TCRdist pipeline was used in a later analysis to assign CDR3 sequences and most-parsimonious VDJ recombination scenarios. A later analysis defined each TCR beta chain by its CDR3 amino acid sequence plus V-gene family, and excluded reads lacking a unique V-gene family. In a later analysis, several hundred highly shared, low-generation-probability nucleotide sequences were removed to address suspected cross-contamination and a sequencing artifact. In a later analysis, a clonal expansion index for each public chain was calculated from normalized within-repertoire ranks of inferred template counts. In a later analysis, generation probabilities were computed with a VDJ recombination model fitted to out-of-frame rearrangements, and the resulting probabilities were checked against IGoR. A later analysis scored TCR-TCR, TCR-HLA and TCR-CMV co-occurrence with hypergeometric tests, applying a repertoire-size bias correction to TCR pairs. A later analysis estimated false discovery rates by permuting HLA or CMV assignments 20 times. In a later analysis, co-occurring TCRs were grouped using DBSCAN, and TCRdist sequence similarity was added for clustering within HLA-allele-positive subsets. Co-occurrence clustering excluded repertoires with fewer than 30,000 or more than 120,000 public chains, plus five with anomalous nucleotide sharing. This immuneACCESS table, as held by TCRdb, lists in-frame sequences with V and J called but not all clones. Of the missing ones, under half trace to an unresolved V gene in checked studies; the others have no known cause. V and J calls plus clone size are reproduced from that table; the DNA served to infer D and trimming. Across this sample there are more than 85,000 clones, with 77% seen only once. 8.5% to 10% of the sample is taken by the ten largest.

This TCR was recovered from a woman in her forties in good health and CMV-seropositive. The specimen sequenced was PBMCs.

The DNA sequence is given as TGTGCCAGCAGTTTTGAGCAATCGGGTGGCTACACCTTC. Translated, this is CASSFEQSGGYTF. The chain couples TRBV28 to TRBJ1-2; the D gene identity is not certain. V is shortened by 3 bases, J by 7 bases, and the region joining them spans 12 bases. CDR1 and CDR2, looked up from the germline V gene, are MDHEN and SYDVKM. The CDR3, from cysteine to phenylalanine, totals 13 residues. CDR3 DNA only is kept here, 39 bases in frame from base 1.